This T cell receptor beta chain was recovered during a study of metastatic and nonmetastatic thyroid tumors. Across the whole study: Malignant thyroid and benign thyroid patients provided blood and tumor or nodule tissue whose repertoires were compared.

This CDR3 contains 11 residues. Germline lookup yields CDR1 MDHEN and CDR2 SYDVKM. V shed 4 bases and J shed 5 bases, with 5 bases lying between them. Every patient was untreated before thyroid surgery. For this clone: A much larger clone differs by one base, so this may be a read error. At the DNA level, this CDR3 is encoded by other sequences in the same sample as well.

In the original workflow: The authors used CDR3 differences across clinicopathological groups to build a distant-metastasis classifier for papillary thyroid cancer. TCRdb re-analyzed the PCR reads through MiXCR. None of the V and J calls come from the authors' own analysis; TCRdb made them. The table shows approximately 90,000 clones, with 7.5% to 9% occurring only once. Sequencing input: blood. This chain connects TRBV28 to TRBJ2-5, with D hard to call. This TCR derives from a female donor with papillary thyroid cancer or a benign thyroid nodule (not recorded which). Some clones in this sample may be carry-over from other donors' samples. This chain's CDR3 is CASSSRETQYF. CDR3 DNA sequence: TGTGCCAGCAGTTCCAGGGAGACCCAGTACTTC.